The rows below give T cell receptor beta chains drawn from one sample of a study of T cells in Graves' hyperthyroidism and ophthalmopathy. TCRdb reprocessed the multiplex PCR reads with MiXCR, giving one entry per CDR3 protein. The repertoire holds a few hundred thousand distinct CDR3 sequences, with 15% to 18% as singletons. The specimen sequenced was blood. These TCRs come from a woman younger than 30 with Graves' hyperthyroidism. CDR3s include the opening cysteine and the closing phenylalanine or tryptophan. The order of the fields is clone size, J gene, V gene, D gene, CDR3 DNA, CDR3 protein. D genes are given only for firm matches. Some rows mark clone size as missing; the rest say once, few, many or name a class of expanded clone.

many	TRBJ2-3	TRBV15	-	TGTGCCACCTTAGACTATCCCGACACAGATACGCAGTATTTT	CATLDYPDTDTQYF
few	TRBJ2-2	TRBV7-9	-	TGTGCCAGCAGCTTCATGGCCGGGGAGCTGTTTTTT	CASSFMAGELFF
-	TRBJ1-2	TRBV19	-	TGTGCCAGTAGTATACCAAGACAGGCACGCTATGGCTACACCTTC	CASSIPRQARYGYTF
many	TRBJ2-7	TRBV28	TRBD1	TGTGCCAGCAGTGCACCGGGACAGATCTACGAGCAGTACTTC	CASSAPGQIYEQYF
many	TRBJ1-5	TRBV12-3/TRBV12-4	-	TGTGCCAGCAGTCAAAGCAGGGATTTGGGGGGCAATCAGCCCCAGCATTTT	CASSQSRDLGGNQPQHF
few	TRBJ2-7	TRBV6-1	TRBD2	TGTGCCAGCGGGACTAGCGGCTACGAGCAGTACTTC	CASGTSGYEQYF
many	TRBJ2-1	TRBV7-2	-	TGTGCCAGCAGCTCCCGGTCCCTTACCTACAATGAGCAGTTCTTC	CASSSRSLTYNEQFF
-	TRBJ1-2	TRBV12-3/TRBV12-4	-	TGTGCCAGCAGTTATGGAACTTCAGCTAACTATGGCTACACCTTC	CASSYGTSANYGYTF
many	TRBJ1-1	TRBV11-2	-	TGTGCCAGCAGCCAGGACCGGAACACTGAAGCTTTCTTT	CASSQDRNTEAFF
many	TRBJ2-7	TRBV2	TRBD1	TGTGCCAGCAGTGAAGCGGGACAGGGAGGCGAGCAGTACTTC	CASSEAGQGGEQYF
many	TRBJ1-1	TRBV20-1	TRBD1	TGCAGTGCTAGAAAAGAGAACAGGGGGCGCAGAGATGAAGCTTTCTTT	CSARKENRGRRDEAFF
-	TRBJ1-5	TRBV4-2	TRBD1	TGTGCCAGCAGCCCGGGGACAGGGGTGCACCAGCCCCAGCATTTT	CASSPGTGVHQPQHF
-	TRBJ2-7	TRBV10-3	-	TGTGCCACCAGGGGAGCCCGGGACCCCACCTACGAGCAGTACTTC	CATRGARDPTYEQYF
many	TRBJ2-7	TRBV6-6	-	TGTGCCAGCAGTTACTCGAAAGGGTACGAGCAGTACTTC	CASSYSKGYEQYF
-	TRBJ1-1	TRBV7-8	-	TGTGCCAGCAGCCTCAACCGCCTCGGGGGCCGGGGGACTGAAGCTTTCTTT	CASSLNRLGGRGTEAFF
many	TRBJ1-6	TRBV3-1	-	TGTGCCAGCAGCCAAGGTGTCCAGGTCAATTCACCCCTCCACTTT	CASSQGVQVNSPLHF
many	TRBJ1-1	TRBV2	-	TGTGCCAGTCGCAGGGCTTCGTGGACTGAAGCTTTCTTT	CASRRASWTEAFF
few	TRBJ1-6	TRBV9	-	TGTGCCAGCAGCGTAGGGACCTACCCGGGCTCACCCCTCCACTTT	CASSVGTYPGSPLHF
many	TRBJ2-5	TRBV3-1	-	TGTGCCAGCAGCCAAGAAGAAAAGAGGAGCATCCAAGAGACCCAGTACTTC	CASSQEEKRSIQETQYF
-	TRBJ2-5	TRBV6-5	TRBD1	TGTGCCAGCAGTTACTTTGGACAGGGAGGAGAGACCCAGTACTTC	CASSYFGQGGETQYF
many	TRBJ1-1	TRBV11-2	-	TGTGCCAGCACCCCACCCCCAGCCCCTGGCCAGACAGCTTTCTTT	CASTPPPAPGQTAFF
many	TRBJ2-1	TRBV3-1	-	TGTGCCAGCAGCCCCACCTTTACGAGTCCGCAGGAGCAGTTCTTC	CASSPTFTSPQEQFF
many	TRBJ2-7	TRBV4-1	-	TGCGCCAGCAGCCAAGATCACAGCTCCTACGAGCAGTACTTC	CASSQDHSSYEQYF
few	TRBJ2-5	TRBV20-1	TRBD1	TGCAGTGCGGATGGCGACAGGGCCCAAGAGACCCAGTACTTC	CSADGDRAQETQYF
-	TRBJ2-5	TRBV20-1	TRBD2	TGCAGTGCTAGAGGTGGGGTAGCGGGGGCTCAAGAGACCCAGTACTTC	CSARGGVAGAQETQYF
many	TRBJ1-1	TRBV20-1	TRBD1	TGCAGTGCCACAGGGGTGGGTACTGAAGCTTTCTTT	CSATGVGTEAFF
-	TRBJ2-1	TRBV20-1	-	TGCAGTGCTAGAGACAGGGGGGTTCGTTACAATGAGCAGTTCTTC	CSARDRGVRYNEQFF
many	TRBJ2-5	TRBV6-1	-	TGTGCCAGCACCGACCTTAGATTGGACATTACCCAAGAGACCCAGTACTTC	CASTDLRLDITQETQYF
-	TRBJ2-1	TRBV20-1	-	TGCAGTGCTAGCGGGGACCACAATGAGCAGTTCTTC	CSASGDHNEQFF
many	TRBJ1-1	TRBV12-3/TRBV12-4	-	TGTGCCAGCAGTCCCCGTCAGGACCCTACTGAAGCTTTCTTT	CASSPRQDPTEAFF
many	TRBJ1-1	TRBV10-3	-	TGTGCCATCAGCATAACAGTGAACACTGAAGCTTTCTTT	CAISITVNTEAFF
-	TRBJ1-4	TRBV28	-	TGTGCCAGCTGGAGCGGAACTAATGAAAAACTGTTTTTT	CASWSGTNEKLFF
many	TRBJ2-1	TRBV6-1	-	TGTGCCAGCAGCCGAGTCGGGGAACCTTACAATGAGCAGTTCTTC	CASSRVGEPYNEQFF
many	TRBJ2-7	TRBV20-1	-	TGCAGTGCCGAGGGGGATGGGAGTGATTCCTACGAGCAGTACTTC	CSAEGDGSDSYEQYF
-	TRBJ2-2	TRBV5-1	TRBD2	TGCGCCAGCAGCGGGTCTCGACTAGCGGGAGTGACCGGGGAGCTGTTTTTT	CASSGSRLAGVTGELFF
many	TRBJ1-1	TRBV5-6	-	TGTGCCAGCAGCGTGGTGGTTGGCCGACCACAGGAAGGCCCTGAAGCTTTCTTT	CASSVVVGRPQEGPEAFF
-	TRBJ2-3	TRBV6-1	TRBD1	TGTGCCAGCAAAGTGACAGGGTTCTCTAATACGCAGTATTTT	CASKVTGFSNTQYF
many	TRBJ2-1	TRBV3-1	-	TGTGCCAGCAGGAGAACCCGCGGGGAGCAGTTCTTC	CASRRTRGEQFF
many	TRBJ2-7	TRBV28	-	TGTGCCAGCAGTTTTTACTACGAGCAGTACTTC	CASSFYYEQYF
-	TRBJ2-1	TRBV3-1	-	TGTGCCAGCAGCCAAGGGGGTCTCCGTCCTTATGAGCAGTTCTTC	CASSQGGLRPYEQFF
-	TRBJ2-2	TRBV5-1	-	TGCGCCAGCTCCCTGGCAAGGGGGATCGGGGAGCTGTTTTTT	CASSLARGIGELFF
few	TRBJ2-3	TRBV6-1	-	TGTGCCAGCTGGGCCCAAACGACTAGCACAGATACGCAGTATTTT	CASWAQTTSTDTQYF
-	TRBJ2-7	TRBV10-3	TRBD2	TGTGCCAGAGGGCCGGGGGGGGGGACCTACGAGCAGTACTTC	CARGPGGGTYEQYF
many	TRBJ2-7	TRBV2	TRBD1	TGTGCCAGCAGTGAAGTAGGGGGACAGAGGTTTTTCGAGCAGTACTTC	CASSEVGGQRFFEQYF
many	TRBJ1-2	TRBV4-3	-	TGCGCCAGCAGCCATGGGCCAAACGGTGGCTACACCTTC	CASSHGPNGGYTF